One and the same sample provided the 13 T cell receptor beta chains below, sequenced in a study of molecular identifiers for immune sequencing clone quantification. TCRdb processed the PCR reads anew with MiXCR; each CDR3 protein has one entry. The sample shows just under 650,000 distinct CDR3 sequences, nearly 20% of them seen only once. The sample comprised naive CD8+ T cells from blood, with Jurkat cell RNA spiked in. The subset here: FACS-sorted CD8+CD4-CCR7+CD45RA+ naive T cells. Every receptor here comes from a human donor in good health. Some libraries in this study had Jurkat cell RNA spiked in.

This clonotype was counted a few times. This chain connects TRBV9 to TRBJ2-1; 12 bases fit TRBD2. After removal of 0 bases from V and 2 bases from J, the junction contained 6 bases not matched to a gene. The CDR3 loop spans 18 amino acids. Germline V gives CDR1 SGDLS, CDR2 YYNGEE. The CDR3 region has the DNA TGTGCCAGCAGCGTAGGGGCTAGCGGGGGGGTTACCTACAATGAGCAGTTCTTC. It is translated as CASSVGASGGVTYNEQFF.

This clonotype was recorded a few times. The V call is TRBV19, the J call TRBJ2-7; 10 bases map to TRBD2. This CDR3 spans 17 amino acids. Trimming removed 3 bases from V and 3 bases from J; junction bases left unmatched: 11. CDR1 is LNHDA, CDR2 SQIVND, per germline (reference sequence). CDR3 residues: CASSIIARTSGNYEQYF. For the CDR3, the DNA is TGTGCCAGTAGTATTATTGCCAGGACTAGCGGTAACTACGAGCAGTACTTC.

About this clonotype itself: The junction differs from germline at one of its ends, possibly a read error. The chain links TRBV5-1 to TRBJ2-3, with D possibly TRBD1 on 7 matching bases. Looked up from germline, CDR1 is SGHRS and CDR2 is YFSETQ. The CDR3 totals 16 residues. CDR3 loop: CASSSRGRGRTDTQYF. CDR3 bases: TGCGCCAGTAGCTCGAGGGGCAGGGGGAGGACAGATACGCAGTATTTT.

The V call is TRBV20-1, the J call TRBJ1-2, with D possibly matching TRBD1 (6 bases). The germline gives CDR1 DFQATT, CDR2 SNEGSKA (reference sequence). The V end lost 7 bases, the J end lost 2 bases, and 11 bases lay between the germline ends. The CDR3 contains 12 residues. In nucleotides, the CDR3 is TGCAGTGGGGACAAGGTCAACTATGGCTACACCTTC. It is translated as CSGDKVNYGYTF.

There are a few counts of this clonotype. V usage is TRBV28 and J usage is TRBJ1-2, with D perhaps TRBD1 (6 bases). The germline gives CDR1 MDHEN, CDR2 SYDVKM. V was cut by 9 bases and J by 3 bases, with 14 bases left in between. CDR3 length equals 13 residues. The CDR3 nucleotides are TGTGCCAGTCATGACAGGTTCGACTATGGCTACACCTTC. Its protein is CASHDRFDYGYTF.

About this clonotype: Sequence at one end of the junction differs from germline and may be a read error. The chain links TRBV11-2 to TRBJ2-1; D unresolved. This CDR3 is 15 amino acids long. Germline V gene sequence: CDR1 SGHAT, CDR2 FQNNGV. The CDR3 DNA sequence: TGTGCCGGCAGCTTAGAGTGGAGCTCCTACAATGAGCAGTTCTTC. Translation: CAGSLEWSSYNEQFF.

This clonotype was counted many times. The chain links TRBV12-3 or TRBV12-4 to TRBJ1-1, with D possibly matching TRBD1 (5 bases). The CDR3 length is 13 residues. Trimming removed 7 bases at V and 4 bases at J, with 13 bases between. CDR3 residues: CASTEVGATEAFF. The CDR3 bases are TGTGCCAGCACCGAAGTAGGGGCCACTGAAGCTTTCTTT.

This clonotype occurred many times. The V gene is TRBV7-9, the J gene TRBJ1-1; 7 bases line up with TRBD1. V gave up 0 bases and J gave up 7 bases; unmatched junction bases: 2. The CDR3 runs to 13 residues. Germline V gene data show CDR1 as SEHNR and CDR2 as FQNEAQ (reference sequence). CDR3 bases: TGTGCCAGCAGCTTAGCGGGGACAGTTGAAGCTTTCTTT. It translates to CASSLAGTVEAFF.

This chain connects TRBV28 to TRBJ2-7; a possible D gene is TRBD1 (6 bases). Germline V lookup: CDR1 MDHEN, CDR2 SYDVKM. This CDR3 is built from 16 residues. V lost 4 bases, J lost 4 bases, and 20 bases lay in between. The DNA of the CDR3 is TGTGCCAGCAGTTCCATCCTCACAGGGAAGCCTTACGAGCAGTACTTC. Translating gives CASSSILTGKPYEQYF.

This clonotype was counted ten times or more. The CDR3 nucleotides are TGCGCCAGCAGCTTGCGGGGCAGCCCCTACGAGCAGTACTTC. Translating it yields CASSLRGSPYEQYF. The rearrangement joins TRBV5-1 to TRBJ2-7; the D gene could be TRBD1 or TRBD2 (5 bases each). The CDR3 runs to 14 residues. Germline V gives CDR1 SGHRS, CDR2 YFSETQ. Trimming removed 1 base from V and 2 bases from J, with 10 bases in between.

This clonotype was counted many times. The chain carries TRBV7-9 and TRBJ1-4, with no clear D. Germline V gene lookup returns CDR1 SEHNR and CDR2 FQNEAQ (reference sequence). V was trimmed by 1 base and J by 8 bases, leaving 11 bases between them. The CDR3 sequence is 14 residues long. CDR3 sequence (DNA): TGTGCCAGCAGCTTAGTCGGGGTTCAGGAAAAACTGTTTTTT. This sequence encodes CASSLVGVQEKLFF.

This clonotype was seen repeatedly, ten times or more. The chain recombines TRBV19 with TRBJ2-7; possibly TRBD2 for D (5 bases). The CDR3 loop spans 12 amino acids. V was pared by 3 bases and J by 6 bases, with 9 bases between. Germline V gene sequence: CDR1 LNHDA, CDR2 SQIVND (reference sequence). The chain's CDR3 is CASSIGVGEQYF. The DNA for the CDR3 is TGTGCCAGTAGTATCGGGGTGGGCGAGCAGTACTTC.

This clonotype was observed many times. The V gene is TRBV19, the J gene TRBJ1-5, with D unresolved. This CDR3 is built from 14 residues. The V end was cut by 6 bases, the J end by 3 bases, with 12 bases between. CDR1 and CDR2 from the germline V gene are LNHDA and SQIVND (reference sequence). For the CDR3, the DNA is TGTGCCAGTAGACGATTACAGACCAATCAGCCCCAGCATTTT. This codes for CASRRLQTNQPQHF.